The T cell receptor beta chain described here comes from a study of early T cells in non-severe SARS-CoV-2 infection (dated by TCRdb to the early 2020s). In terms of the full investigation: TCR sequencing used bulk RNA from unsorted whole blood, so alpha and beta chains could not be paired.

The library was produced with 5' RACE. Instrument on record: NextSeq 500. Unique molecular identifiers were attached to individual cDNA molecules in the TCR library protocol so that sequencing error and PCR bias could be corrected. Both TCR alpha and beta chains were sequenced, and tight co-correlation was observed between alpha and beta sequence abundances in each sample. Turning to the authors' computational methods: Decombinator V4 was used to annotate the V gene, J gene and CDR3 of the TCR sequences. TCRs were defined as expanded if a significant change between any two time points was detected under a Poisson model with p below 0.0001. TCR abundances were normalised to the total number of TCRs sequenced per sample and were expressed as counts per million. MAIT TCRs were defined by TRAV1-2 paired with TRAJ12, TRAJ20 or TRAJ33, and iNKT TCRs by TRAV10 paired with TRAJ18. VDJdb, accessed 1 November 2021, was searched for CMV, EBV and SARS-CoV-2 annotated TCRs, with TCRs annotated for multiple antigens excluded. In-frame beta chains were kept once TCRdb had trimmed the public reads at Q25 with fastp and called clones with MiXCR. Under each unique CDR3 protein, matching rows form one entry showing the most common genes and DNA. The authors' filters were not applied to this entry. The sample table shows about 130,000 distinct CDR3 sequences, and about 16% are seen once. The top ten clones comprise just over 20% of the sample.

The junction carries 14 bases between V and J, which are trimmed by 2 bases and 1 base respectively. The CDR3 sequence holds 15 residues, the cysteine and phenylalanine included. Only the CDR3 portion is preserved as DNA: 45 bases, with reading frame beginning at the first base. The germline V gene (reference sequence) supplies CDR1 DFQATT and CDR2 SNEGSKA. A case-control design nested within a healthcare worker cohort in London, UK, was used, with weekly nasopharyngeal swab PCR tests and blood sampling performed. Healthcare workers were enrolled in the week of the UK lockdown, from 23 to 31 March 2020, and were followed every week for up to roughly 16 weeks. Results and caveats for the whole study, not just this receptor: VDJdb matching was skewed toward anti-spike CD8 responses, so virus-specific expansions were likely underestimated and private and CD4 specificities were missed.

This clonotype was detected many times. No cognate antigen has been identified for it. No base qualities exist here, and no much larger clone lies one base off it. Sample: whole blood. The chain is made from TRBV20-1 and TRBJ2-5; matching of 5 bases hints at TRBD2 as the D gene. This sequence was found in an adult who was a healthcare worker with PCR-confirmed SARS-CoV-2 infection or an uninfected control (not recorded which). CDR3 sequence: CSARSASAGQETQYF. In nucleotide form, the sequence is TGCAGTGCTAGATCGGCCTCTGCGGGCCAAGAGACCCAGTACTTC.